This TCR beta chain was recovered during a study of PD-L1 blockade in urothelial cancer. Germline CDR1 and CDR2: MGHRA and YSYEKL. This CDR3 contains 14 residues. Between the trimmed V and J ends, which lost 2 bases and 7 bases, there was a span of 15 bases. Clones were read by immunoSEQ multiplex PCR, and TCRdb kept only the in-frame ones, dropping some. The data contain around 63,000 clones, roughly 76% of them singletons. There are a few counts of this clone. Time point reported: pretreatment peripheral blood. The chain joins TRBV4-1 to TRBJ2-7, with a possible D match to TRBD2 (8 bases). This TCR came from a man aged 65 to 85 with urothelial cancer. Sequences were derived from PBMCs, sampled around atezolizumab (anti-PD-L1) treatment. The CDR3 reads CASSQPGGGGEQYF. CDR3 sequence (DNA): TGCGCCAGCAGCCAACCGGGAGGGGGCGGTGAGCAGTACTTC.